These 14 T cell receptor beta chains share one sample of origin, sequenced in a study of blood T cell repertoires in COVID-19. This table comes from immunoSEQ multiplex PCR, and its TCRdb copy is limited to in-frame clones, with some not included. The sample consists of around 76,000 clones, approximately 85% of them appearing once. The specimen sequenced was peripheral blood. The receptors were sampled from a man of 80 years or more with acute or convalescent COVID-19.

The chain has TRBV29-1 and TRBJ2-5, with 10 bases lining up with TRBD2. Germline loops: CDR1 SQVTM, CDR2 ANQGSEA. The V and J ends lost 6 bases and 2 bases, in that order; junction bases with no gene match: 9. The CDR3 covers 15 residues. The CDR3 is CSVDDTSGAQETQYF. The CDR3 DNA reads as TGCAGCGTGGACGATACTAGCGGGGCGCAAGAGACCCAGTACTTC.

Here the CDR3 reads CASSLGGGVPSYEQYF. CDR3 DNA sequence: TGTGCCAGCAGCTTAGGCGGGGGGGTTCCCTCCTACGAGCAGTACTTC. The rearrangement uses TRBV7-2 and TRBJ2-7, with 9 bases aligning to TRBD2. Germline trimming cut 1 base from V and 0 bases from J; bases unmatched to any gene: 4. Germline CDR1 reads SGHTA; CDR2 reads FQGNSA. This CDR3 contains 16 residues.

The V gene is TRBV18, the J gene TRBJ2-3, with 9 bases aligning to TRBD1. The CDR3 totals 16 residues. After removal of 0 bases from V and 5 bases from J, the junction contained 6 bases not matched to a gene. Germline V gene sequence: CDR1 KGHSH, CDR2 LQKENI. The CDR3 loop is CASSPPNRGREDTQYF. The CDR3 DNA reads TGTGCCAGCTCACCACCTAACAGGGGGCGCGAAGATACGCAGTATTTT.

This chain connects TRBV3-1 (or the pseudogene TRBV3-2) to TRBJ1-2; 7 bases line up with TRBD1. This CDR3 is 14 amino acids long. V trimming: 3 bases; J trimming: 5 bases; junction bases outside the gene matches: 6. In germline, CDR1 is LGHDT, CDR2 YNNKEL (reference sequence). CDR3 residues: CASSQTGTAYGYTF. CDR3 in DNA: TGTGCCAGCAGCCAGACCGGGACAGCTTATGGCTACACCTTC.

This chain uses TRBV19 with TRBJ2-7, with a weak D call TRBD2 (5 bases). V gave up 4 bases and J gave up 3 bases, with 16 bases separating them. The CDR3 is made up of 15 amino acids. Germline values: CDR1 LNHDA, CDR2 SQIVND (reference sequence). In nucleotides, the CDR3 is TGTGCCAGTAGTACCCTATACAGCGGTGGCTACGAGCAGTACTTC. This gives the protein CASSTLYSGGYEQYF.

The chain carries TRBV6-5 and TRBJ1-1, with D perhaps TRBD1 (6 bases). CDR3 length: 12 amino acids. Germline V gene lookup returns CDR1 MNHEY and CDR2 SVGAGI. V lost 8 bases and J lost 10, with 17 bases in between. CDR3 loop: CASFGKTGGAFF. CDR3 DNA: TGTGCCAGCTTTGGGAAGACAGGTGGAGCTTTCTTT.

This chain connects TRBV28 to TRBJ2-1; the match to TRBD2 covers 7 bases. V shed 2 bases, J shed 5 bases, and the junction held 9 bases outside the gene matches. Germline V gene data show CDR1 as MDHEN and CDR2 as SYDVKM. The CDR3 is made up of 16 amino acids. As DNA, the CDR3 is TGTGCCAGCAGTTTAATGGGACTAAAGCAGAACAATGAGCAGTTCTTC. This translates into CASSLMGLKQNNEQFF.

V usage is TRBV9 and J usage is TRBJ1-1; D not resolved. The V gene's germline CDR1 is SGDLS and CDR2 YYNGEE. Trimming stripped 4 bases from V and 1 base from J, with 11 bases between. The CDR3 contains 14 residues. CDR3 in amino acids: CASSSGLKNTEAFF. The DNA of the CDR3 is TGTGCCAGCAGCTCAGGACTTAAGAACACTGAAGCTTTCTTT.

The V and J genes are TRBV6-5 and TRBJ1-1, with unresolved D. Trimming took 6 bases from V and 2 from J, leaving 10 bases between them. The CDR3 extends over 13 amino acids. Per germline, CDR1 MNHEY and CDR2 SVGAGI. The CDR3 region is CASRPYSNTEAFF. The DNA for the CDR3 is TGTGCCAGCAGGCCCTACAGCAACACTGAAGCTTTCTTT.

The V and J genes are TRBV6-4 and TRBJ2-2; 9 bases match TRBD1. The CDR3 contains 14 residues. Germline CDR1 is MRHNA and CDR2 is SNTAGT. V was pared by 7 bases and J by 5 bases, with 5 bases of the junction left unmatched. The CDR3 DNA sequence: TGTGCCAGCAAACTACAGGGGGCAACCGGGGAGCTGTTTTTT. Its protein product is CASKLQGATGELFF.

The chain employs TRBV6-5 and TRBJ1-2, with 9 bases lining up with TRBD1. V trimming: 9 bases; J trimming: 2 bases; junction bases outside the gene matches: 7. The germline V gene encodes CDR1 MNHEY and CDR2 SVGAGI. The CDR3 has 14 residues. The CDR3 spells CASDTGTGNYGYTF. The CDR3 nucleotides are TGTGCCAGTGACACCGGGACAGGGAACTATGGCTACACCTTC.

The table lists this clone with a count of one. Here the CDR3 reads CASKGTGETQYF. The CDR3 DNA reads TGTGCCAGCAAGGGGACTGGAGAGACCCAGTACTTC. V and J are TRBV11-3 and TRBJ2-5; TRBD2 is a possible D gene (6 bases). V lost 7 bases and J 4 bases, leaving 10 bases between the germline ends. CDR3 size: 12 residues. The germline CDR1 and CDR2 sequences are SGHNT and YENEEA.

This chain joins TRBV19 and TRBJ2-1, with 13 nucleotides matching TRBD2. The V and J ends lost 9 bases and 4 bases, in that order; junction bases with no gene match: 6. The CDR3 is made up of 15 amino acids. CDR1 LNHDA and CDR2 SQIVND come from the germline V gene (reference sequence). CDR3 region: CASTLTSGRYNEQFF. CDR3 bases: TGTGCCAGCACCCTGACTAGCGGGAGGTACAATGAGCAGTTCTTC.

This clone was seen just once. CDR3 loop: CASSRGQGQGSPLHF. The DNA for the CDR3 is TGCGCCAGCAGCCGGGGACAGGGACAAGGTTCACCCCTCCACTTT. The chain is built from TRBV4-3 and TRBJ1-6, with 9 bases matching TRBD1. The V gene's germline CDR1 is LGHNA and CDR2 YSLEER. The CDR3 covers 15 residues. J lost 9 bases, V lost 4 bases, and 7 bases had no gene match.